This T cell receptor beta chain was sequenced in a study of beta chain features in type 1 diabetes. Study-wide results and caveats: Shorter TCRB CDR3s, moderately but significantly so, were found in Type 1 diabetes patients in all four CD4+ subsets.

Since all of the isolated RNA was reverse transcribed, expressed TCRB transcripts were what got sequenced. Generated by immunoSEQ multiplex PCR, the TCRdb table keeps only in-frame clones and is missing some. This sample has around 600,000 clones, with around 11% found just once. This clone was observed a few times. What it recognizes is unknown. V was trimmed by 7 bases and J by 7 bases, leaving 17 bases between them. Germline V gives CDR1 SGHTA, CDR2 FQGNSA. The CDR3 contains 14 residues. The chain is built from TRBV7-2 and TRBJ1-5, with a possible D match to TRBD1 (5 bases). This TCR came from a man aged 30 to 45 with type 1 diabetes. The sequenced sample consisted of naive CD4+ T cells from blood. In DNA form, the CDR3 reads TGTGCCAGCACCGGGTGGAGGGGTGAACAGCCCCAGCATTTT. This gives the protein CASTGWRGEQPQHF.